Here is one TCR beta chain with its context. The data were obtained in a study of blood T cell repertoires in COVID-19. Data came from immunoSEQ multiplex PCR; TCRdb stores just in-frame clones and leaves some out. Of around 300,000 clones in the sample, around 90% were seen once. The sequence derives from a man between 18 and 29 years old with active or convalescent COVID-19. The sample consisted of peripheral blood.

The CDR3 nucleotides are TGTGCCAGCAGCCCAAGAGGTGGCAGGGGGGCCGGGGAGCTGTTTTTT. This encodes CASSPRGGRGAGELFF. This sequence joins TRBV7-2 and TRBJ2-2, with TRBD1 as a possible D gene (7 bases). CDR3 length: 16 amino acids. Per germline, CDR1 SGHTA and CDR2 FQGNSA. The germline V and J ends were trimmed by 5 bases and 6 bases, with 19 bases remaining between them.